The rows below give T cell receptor beta chains drawn from one sample of a study of long-term antiretroviral therapy in people with HIV. TCRdb's copy holds only in-frame clones and misses some; the assay was immunoSEQ multiplex PCR. The table records tens of thousands of clones, 94% of them present only once. The sample consisted of unsorted PBMCs, taken around 7.4 years after starting antiretroviral therapy. All receptors come from a middle-aged man with HIV. CDR3s include the opening cysteine and the closing phenylalanine or tryptophan. The D gene is left open where the match is weak. The size field is filled for only some rows; it gives once, few, many or a size class.

cdr3_length | d_call | j_call | clone_size | v_call | cdr3_aa | cdr3_nt
13 | - | TRBJ1-1 | - | TRBV2 | CASSVSRGTEAFF | TGTGCCAGCAGCGTCTCGAGGGGAACTGAAGCTTTCTTT
14 | TRBD2 | TRBJ2-1 | - | TRBV5-4 | CASSSGTSGNEQFF | TGTGCCAGCAGCTCCGGGACTAGCGGCAATGAGCAGTTCTTC
15 | TRBD2 | TRBJ2-7 | few | TRBV18 | CASSRTSGGGYEQYF | TGTGCCAGCTCACGGACTAGCGGGGGTGGATACGAGCAGTACTTC
14 | - | TRBJ2-7 | - | TRBV6-1 | CASSERGSSYEQYF | TGTGCCAGCAGTGAAAGAGGCAGCTCCTACGAGCAGTACTTC
15 | TRBD1 | TRBJ2-1 | once | TRBV6-4 | CASSKQGGYRNEQFF | TGTGCCAGCAGTAAACAGGGGGGATATAGGAATGAGCAGTTCTTC
16 | TRBD2 | TRBJ2-1 | - | TRBV4-3 | CASSQETASGDNEQFF | TGCGCCAGCAGCCAAGAAACGGCTAGCGGGGACAATGAGCAGTTCTTC
15 | TRBD1 | TRBJ1-6 | - | TRBV19 | CASSITRTGGSPLHF | TGTGCCAGTAGTATCACCCGGACAGGGGGATCACCCCTCCACTTT
13 | - | TRBJ2-1 | - | TRBV30 | CAWSVGMYNEQFF | TGTGCCTGGAGTGTAGGCATGTACAATGAGCAGTTCTTC
14 | - | TRBJ1-6 | - | TRBV5-1 | CVSSIGSEDSPLHF | TGCGTCAGCAGCATTGGGAGCGAAGATTCACCCCTCCACTTT
16 | TRBD1 | TRBJ1-3 | - | TRBV5-1 | CASSLSGQGGGNTIYF | TGCGCCAGCAGCTTGTCCGGACAGGGTGGTGGAAACACCATATATTTT
12 | - | TRBJ1-2 | few | TRBV5-6 | CASSLGDYGYTF | TGTGCCAGCAGCTTGGGGGACTATGGCTACACCTTC
15 | - | TRBJ1-2 | - | TRBV4-1 | CASSQDDGGNYGYTF | TGCGCCAGCAGCCAAGATGATGGGGGAAACTATGGCTACACCTTC
12 | - | TRBJ2-7 | - | TRBV6-5 | CASSYAGYEQYF | TGTGCCAGCAGTTACGCTGGCTACGAGCAGTACTTC
12 | - | TRBJ1-1 | - | TRBV29-1 | CSVEQGRAEAFF | TGCAGCGTTGAGCAGGGAAGAGCTGAAGCTTTCTTT
15 | TRBD2 | TRBJ2-1 | - | TRBV7-2 | CASRPISGGSNEQFF | TGTGCCAGCAGACCAATTAGCGGGGGGTCCAATGAGCAGTTCTTC
16 | - | TRBJ2-3 | - | TRBV27 | CASRGTTFRGTDTQYF | TGTGCCAGCAGGGGTACTACTTTCAGGGGCACAGATACGCAGTATTTT
20 | TRBD2 | TRBJ2-3 | - | TRBV5-1 | CASSVSKSSGLAGGTDTQYF | TGCGCCAGCAGCGTATCTAAATCCTCGGGACTAGCGGGGGGCACAGATACGCAGTATTTT
15 | TRBD2 | TRBJ2-1 | - | TRBV27 | CASSVGLAGLDEQFF | TGTGCCAGCAGTGTGGGACTAGCGGGGTTGGATGAGCAGTTCTTC
11 | - | TRBJ1-1 | - | TRBV27 | CASSSYTEAFF | TGTGCCAGCAGTAGCTACACTGAAGCTTTCTTT
14 | - | TRBJ1-1 | - | TRBV19 | CASSAGVGNTEAFF | TGTGCCAGTAGTGCGGGCGTAGGGAACACTGAAGCTTTCTTT
14 | - | TRBJ2-7 | - | TRBV5-1 | CASSWEGESYEQYF | TGCGCCAGCAGCTGGGAGGGGGAGTCCTACGAGCAGTACTTC
13 | - | TRBJ2-4 | - | TRBV6-1 | CASSEAGQNIQYF | TGTGCCAGCAGTGAAGCGGGACAAAACATTCAGTACTTC
13 | - | TRBJ1-3 | - | TRBV7-2 | CASSLGTGNTIYF | TGTGCCAGCAGCTTGGGTACTGGAAACACCATATATTTT
15 | - | TRBJ1-4 | - | TRBV5-5 | CASSLLATGNEKLFF | TGTGCCAGCAGCTTGTTGGCGACGGGTAATGAAAAACTGTTTTTT
14 | TRBD2 | TRBJ2-7 | few | TRBV7-2 | CASSLASGGYEQYF | TGTGCCAGCAGCTTAGCTAGCGGGGGCTACGAGCAGTACTTC
13 | TRBD1 | TRBJ1-3 | - | TRBV30 | CAWRQGAGNTIYF | TGTGCCTGGAGACAGGGGGCTGGAAACACCATATATTTT
15 | TRBD2 | TRBJ2-1 | - | TRBV5-1 | CASGVAGAAYNEQFF | TGCGCCAGCGGCGTAGCGGGGGCCGCATACAATGAGCAGTTCTTC
12 | - | TRBJ2-7 | - | TRBV19 | CASSMGGYEQYF | TGTGCCAGTAGTATGGGCGGCTACGAGCAGTACTTC
14 | - | TRBJ1-6 | - | TRBV4-3 | CASSQHESYSPLHF | TGCGCCAGCAGCCAACACGAGAGTTATTCACCCCTCCACTTT
15 | - | TRBJ1-6 | - | TRBV6-5 | CASSYSSGGNSPLHF | TGTGCCAGCAGTTACTCTAGTGGCGGAAATTCACCCCTCCACTTT